This T cell receptor (beta chain) comes out of a study of cytomegalovirus exposure and HLA in healthy donors. Primers included in the PCR were 60 Vbeta and 13 Jbeta primers. As processed by the authors: Later analysis identified around 85 million unique TCR beta chains, 9 million to 12 million shared. The method was immunoSEQ multiplex PCR; TCRdb's version includes in-frame clones alone and lacks a portion of them. V and J calls and clone size are given by that table; D and trimming were obtained from the DNA. The repertoire holds about 130,000 clones, with 65% to 80% as singletons. Regarding the study as a whole: What was likely a sequencing artifact was a cluster of highly shared sequence variants.

As regards this clone: Its antigen is as yet unknown.

Germline CDR1 and CDR2: GTSNPN and SVGIG (reference sequence). Trimming removed 4 bases from V and 0 bases from J, with 22 bases in between. CDR3 length: 17 residues. The V call is TRBV30, the J call TRBJ2-7; tentative D call: TRBD2 (5 bases). Sequenced input: PBMCs. This clonotype originated in a woman between 40 and 50 years old in good health and CMV-seronegative. The CDR3 region is CAWTKGLAHSVSYEQYF. CDR3 coding DNA: TGTGCCTGGACGAAGGGCCTAGCACACTCCGTCTCCTACGAGCAGTACTTC.